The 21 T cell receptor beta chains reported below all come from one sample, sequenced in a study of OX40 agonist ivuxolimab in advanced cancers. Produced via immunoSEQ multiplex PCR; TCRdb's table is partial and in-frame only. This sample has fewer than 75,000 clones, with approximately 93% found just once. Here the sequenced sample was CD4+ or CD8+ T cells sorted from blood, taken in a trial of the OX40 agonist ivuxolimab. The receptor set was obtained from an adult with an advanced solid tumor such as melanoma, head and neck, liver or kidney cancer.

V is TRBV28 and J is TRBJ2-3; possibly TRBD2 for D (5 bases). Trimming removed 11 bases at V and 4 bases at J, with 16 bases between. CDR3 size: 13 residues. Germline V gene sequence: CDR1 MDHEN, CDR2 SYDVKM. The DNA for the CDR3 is TGTGCCTCCACACGGAGAGCGGCAGATACGCAGTATTTT. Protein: CASTRRAADTQYF.

CDR3 in DNA: TGTGCCAGCAGTGGACAGGGGGCGTACAACGGAAACACCATATATTTT. It codes for CASSGQGAYNGNTIYF. V and J are TRBV6-6 and TRBJ1-3; TRBD1 aligns across 11 bases. Trimming at V came to 5 bases and at J to 4 bases, leaving 7 bases not matched to a gene. The CDR3 extends over 16 amino acids. CDR1 and CDR2 (germline): MNHNY, SVGAGI (reference sequence).

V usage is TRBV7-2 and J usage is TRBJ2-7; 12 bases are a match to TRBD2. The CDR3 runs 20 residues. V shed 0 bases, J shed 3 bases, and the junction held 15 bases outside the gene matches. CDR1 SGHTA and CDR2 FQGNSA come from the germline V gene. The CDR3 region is CASSLANPPGLAGNFYEQYF. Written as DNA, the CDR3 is TGTGCCAGCAGCTTAGCAAACCCGCCTGGACTAGCGGGGAACTTCTACGAGCAGTACTTC.

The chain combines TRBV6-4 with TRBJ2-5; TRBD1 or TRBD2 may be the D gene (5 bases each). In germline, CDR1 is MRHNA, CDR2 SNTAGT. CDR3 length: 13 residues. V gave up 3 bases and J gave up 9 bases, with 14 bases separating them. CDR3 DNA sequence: TGTGCCAGCAGTGAACGGCTCATGGGGGCCCAGTACTTC. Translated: CASSERLMGAQYF.

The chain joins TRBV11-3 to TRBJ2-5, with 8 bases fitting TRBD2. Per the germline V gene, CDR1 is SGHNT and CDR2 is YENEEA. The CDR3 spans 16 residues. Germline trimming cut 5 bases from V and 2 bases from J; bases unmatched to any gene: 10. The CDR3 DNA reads TGTGCCAGCAGCCCCCCCCCAGCGGGGGCTCAAGAGACCCAGTACTTC. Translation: CASSPPPAGAQETQYF.

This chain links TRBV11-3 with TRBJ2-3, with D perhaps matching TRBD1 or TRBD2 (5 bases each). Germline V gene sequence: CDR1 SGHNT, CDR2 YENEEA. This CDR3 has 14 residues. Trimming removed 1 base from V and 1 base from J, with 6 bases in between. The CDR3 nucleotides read TGTGCCAGCAGCTTAGGAGGGGGCACAGATACGCAGTATTTT. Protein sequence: CASSLGGGTDTQYF.

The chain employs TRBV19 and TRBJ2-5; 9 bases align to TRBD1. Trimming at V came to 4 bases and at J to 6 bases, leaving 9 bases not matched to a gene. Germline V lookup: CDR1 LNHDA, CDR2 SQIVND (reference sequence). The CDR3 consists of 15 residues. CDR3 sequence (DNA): TGTGCCAGTAGTACCGCGGGACAGGGCGTGAAGACCCAGTACTTC. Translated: CASSTAGQGVKTQYF. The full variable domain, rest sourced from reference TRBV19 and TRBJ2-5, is DGGITQSPKYLFRKEGQNVTLSCEQNLNHDAMYWYRQDPGQGLRLIYYSQIVNDFQKGDIAEGYSVSREKKESFPLTVTSAQKNPTAFYLCASSTAGQGVKTQYFGPGTRLLVL.

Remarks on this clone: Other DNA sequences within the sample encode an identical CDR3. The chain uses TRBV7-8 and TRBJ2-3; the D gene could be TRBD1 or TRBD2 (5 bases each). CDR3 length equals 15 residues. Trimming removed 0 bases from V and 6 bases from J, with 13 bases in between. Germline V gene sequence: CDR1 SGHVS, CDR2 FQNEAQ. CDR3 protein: CASSLAGARLDTQYF. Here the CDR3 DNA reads TGTGCCAGCAGCTTAGCCGGGGCTCGCCTGGATACGCAGTATTTT.

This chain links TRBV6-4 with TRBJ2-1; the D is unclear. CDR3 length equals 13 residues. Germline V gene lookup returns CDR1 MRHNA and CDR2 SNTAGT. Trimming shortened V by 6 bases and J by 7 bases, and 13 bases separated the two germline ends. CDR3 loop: CASSPQLGNEQFF. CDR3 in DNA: TGTGCCAGCAGCCCCCAATTGGGGAATGAGCAGTTCTTC.

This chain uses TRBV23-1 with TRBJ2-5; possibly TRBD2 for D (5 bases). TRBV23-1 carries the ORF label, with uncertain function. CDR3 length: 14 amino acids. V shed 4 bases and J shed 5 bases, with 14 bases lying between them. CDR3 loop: CASSPPGDSETQYF. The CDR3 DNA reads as TGCGCCAGCAGTCCCCCCGGGGATTCGGAGACCCAGTACTTC.

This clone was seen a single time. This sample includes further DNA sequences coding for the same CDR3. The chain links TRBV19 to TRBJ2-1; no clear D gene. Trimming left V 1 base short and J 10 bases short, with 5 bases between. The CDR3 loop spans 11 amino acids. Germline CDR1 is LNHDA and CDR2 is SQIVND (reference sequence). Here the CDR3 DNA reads TGTGCCAGTAGTATAGCCGTAGAGCAGTTCTTC. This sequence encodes CASSIAVEQFF.

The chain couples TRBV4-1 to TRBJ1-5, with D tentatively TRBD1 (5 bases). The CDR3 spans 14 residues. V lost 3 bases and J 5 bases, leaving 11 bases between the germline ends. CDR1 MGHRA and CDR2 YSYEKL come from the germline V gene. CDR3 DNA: TGCGCCAGCAGCCACCCGGGACCCGATCAGCCCCAGCATTTT. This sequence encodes CASSHPGPDQPQHF.

In DNA, the CDR3 is TGTGCCAGCAGTTACGGGACTAGCTCGCGGAGGGCGCAGTATTTT. Residues: CASSYGTSSRRAQYF. The rearrangement uses TRBV6-6 and TRBJ2-3; 9 positions agree with TRBD2. This CDR3 has 15 residues. Trimming removed 2 bases from V and 10 bases from J; junction bases left unmatched: 10. CDR1 is MNHNY, CDR2 SVGAGI, per germline (reference sequence).

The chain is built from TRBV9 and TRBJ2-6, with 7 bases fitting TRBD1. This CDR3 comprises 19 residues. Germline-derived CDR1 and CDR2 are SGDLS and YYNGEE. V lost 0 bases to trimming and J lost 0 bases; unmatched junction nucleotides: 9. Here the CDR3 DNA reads TGTGCCAGCAGCGTAGGGTTGGACAGGAGCTTCTCTGGGGCCAACGTCCTGACTTTC. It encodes CASSVGLDRSFSGANVLTF. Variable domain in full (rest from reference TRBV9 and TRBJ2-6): DSGVTQTPKHLITATGQRVTLRCSPRSGDLSVYWYQQSLDQGLQFLIQYYNGEERAKGNILERFSAQQFPDLHSELNLSSLELGDSALYFCASSVGLDRSFSGANVLTFGAGSRLTVL.

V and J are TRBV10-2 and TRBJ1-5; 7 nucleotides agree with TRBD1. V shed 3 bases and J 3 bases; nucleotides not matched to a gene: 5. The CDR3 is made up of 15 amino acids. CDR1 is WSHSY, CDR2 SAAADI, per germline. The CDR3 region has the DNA TGCGCCAGCAGTGAAACAGGGGTGGCCAATCAGCCCCAGCATTTT. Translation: CASSETGVANQPQHF.

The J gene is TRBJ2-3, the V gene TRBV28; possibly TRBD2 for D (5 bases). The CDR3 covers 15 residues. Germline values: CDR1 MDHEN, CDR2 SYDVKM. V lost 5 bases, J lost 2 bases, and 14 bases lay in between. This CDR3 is CASSHGADLTDTQYF. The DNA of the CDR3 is TGTGCCAGCAGTCATGGAGCGGACCTCACAGATACGCAGTATTTT.

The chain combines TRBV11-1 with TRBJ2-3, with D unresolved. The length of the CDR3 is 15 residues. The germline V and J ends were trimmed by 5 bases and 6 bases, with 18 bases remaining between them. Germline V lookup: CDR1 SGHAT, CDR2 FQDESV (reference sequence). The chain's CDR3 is CASSERQLGVDTQYF. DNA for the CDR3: TGTGCCAGCAGCGAACGACAATTAGGCGTGGATACGCAGTATTTT.

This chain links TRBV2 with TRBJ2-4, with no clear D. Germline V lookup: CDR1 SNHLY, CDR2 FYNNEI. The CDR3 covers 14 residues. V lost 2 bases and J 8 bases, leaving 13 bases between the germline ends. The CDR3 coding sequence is TGTGCCAGCAGTGAATTACTCCAAAGGGACATTCAGTACTTC. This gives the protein CASSELLQRDIQYF.

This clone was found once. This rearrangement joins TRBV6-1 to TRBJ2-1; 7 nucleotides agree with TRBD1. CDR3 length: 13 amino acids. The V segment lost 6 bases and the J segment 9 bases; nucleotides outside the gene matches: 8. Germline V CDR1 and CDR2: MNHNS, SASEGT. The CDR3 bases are TGTGCCAGCAGCTATGACAGGGCCGGTGAGCAGTTCTTC. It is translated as CASSYDRAGEQFF.

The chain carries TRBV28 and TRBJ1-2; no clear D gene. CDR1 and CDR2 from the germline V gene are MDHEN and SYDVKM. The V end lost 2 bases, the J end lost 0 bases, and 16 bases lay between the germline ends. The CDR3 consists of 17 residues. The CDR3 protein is CASSLVLGSLSNYGYTF. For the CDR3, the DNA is TGTGCCAGCAGTTTAGTTCTGGGCAGTCTTTCTAACTATGGCTACACCTTC.

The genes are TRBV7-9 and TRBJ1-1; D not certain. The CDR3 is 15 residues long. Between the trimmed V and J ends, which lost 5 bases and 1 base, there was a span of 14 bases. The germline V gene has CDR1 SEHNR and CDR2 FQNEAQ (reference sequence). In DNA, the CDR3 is TGTGCCAGCAGCATACTGGATCAGGCGAACACTGAAGCTTTCTTT. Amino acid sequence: CASSILDQANTEAFF.